These 8 T cell receptor beta chains were all obtained from the same sample, sequenced in a study of shared clonotypes between healthy human individuals. Here immunoSEQ multiplex PCR was the method, and the copy in TCRdb shows in-frame clones only, minus some. This repertoire shows approximately 980,000 clones, about 80% found once; its top ten account for roughly 1.5%. The sample taken for sequencing was memory CD4+ T cells sorted from blood. Subset indicated: CD45RA-negative fraction. The source of these receptors is a man aged 18 to 29 in good health.

This clone was counted many times. The chain carries TRBV27 and TRBJ1-3, with D tentatively TRBD1 (5 bases). CDR1 is MNHEY, CDR2 SMNVEV, per germline (reference sequence). CDR3 length: 19 amino acids. With 5 bases removed from V and 0 bases from J, the gap between germline ends came to 23 bases. DNA of the CDR3: TGTGCCAGCAGTCCCAGGACTCGAACTGGGGGGTCCTCTGGAAACACCATATATTTT. Residues: CASSPRTRTGGSSGNTIYF.

This clone has more than one count but fewer than ten. The chain has TRBV29-1 and TRBJ2-1; possible D gene TRBD2, 6 bases. The CDR3 extends over 12 amino acids. V lost 2 bases to trimming and J lost 9 bases, with 11 bases between them. Germline lookup yields CDR1 SQVTM and CDR2 ANQGSEA. This CDR3 is CSVELLASEQFF. The CDR3 nucleotides are TGCAGCGTTGAACTACTAGCCAGTGAGCAGTTCTTC.

This sequence joins TRBV30 and TRBJ1-6; maybe TRBD1 (6 bases). Deletions cut 0 bases from V and 7 bases from J, with 13 bases between. From germline, CDR1 is GTSNPN and CDR2 SVGIG (reference sequence). This CDR3 is built from 15 residues. CDR3 protein: CAWSVAGQLNSPLHF. In nucleotides, the CDR3 is TGTGCCTGGAGTGTAGCAGGACAGCTAAATTCACCCCTCCACTTT.

The V call is TRBV18, the J call TRBJ2-5, with 7 bases that match TRBD2. J lost 5 bases, V lost 1 base, and 10 bases had no gene match. Per germline, CDR1 KGHSH and CDR2 LQKENI. There are 16 residues in the CDR3. In nucleotides, the CDR3 is TGTGCCAGCTCACCACTAATAGGGAGGGGCGGCGAGACCCAGTACTTC. This codes for CASSPLIGRGGETQYF. Looking up the rest from reference TRBV18 and TRBJ2-5 gives the full variable domain: NAGVMQNPRHLVRRRGQEARLRCSPMKGHSHVYWYRQLPEEGLKFMVYLQKENIIDESGMPKERFSAEFPKEGPSILRIQQVVRGDSAAYFCASSPLIGRGGETQYFGPGTRLLVL.

This chain uses TRBV29-1 with TRBJ1-1; TRBD1 matches at 9 bases. The CDR3 is 15 residues long. V trimming: 7 bases; J trimming: 0 bases; junction bases outside the gene matches: 9. CDR1 and CDR2 (germline): SQVTM, ANQGSEA. CDR3 DNA: TGCAGCGCCATTCCGGACAGGGGTCTGAACACTGAAGCTTTCTTT. Protein: CSAIPDRGLNTEAFF.

CDR3 nucleotides: TGTGCCAGCAGTGAGGGGTTAAGTACCTCTGGAAACACCATATATTTT. Its translation is CASSEGLSTSGNTIYF. V and J are TRBV2 and TRBJ1-3; no definite D call. Trimming shortened V by 3 bases and J by 0 bases, and 12 bases separated the two germline ends. Germline CDR1 and CDR2: SNHLY and FYNNEI. The CDR3 loop spans 16 amino acids.

This chain links TRBV6-6 with TRBJ2-1, with 7 bases identical to TRBD1. V lost 5 bases and J lost 2; bases outside the gene matches: 9. The CDR3 has 16 residues. Germline CDR1 reads MNHNY; CDR2 reads SVGAGI (reference sequence). The CDR3 DNA reads TGTGCCAGCAGTAGATCCGGGACAGCCACCTACAATGAGCAGTTCTTC. It translates to CASSRSGTATYNEQFF.

V usage is TRBV7-8 and J usage is TRBJ2-6; TRBD1 is a possible D gene (5 bases). CDR1 is SGHVS and CDR2 is FQNEAQ in the germline V gene. The CDR3 totals 17 residues. V dropped 4 bases and J dropped 0 bases, with 13 bases sitting between them. CDR3 amino acids: CASSWGRERSGANVLTF. The DNA for the CDR3 is TGTGCCAGCAGCTGGGGCCGAGAGCGCTCTGGGGCCAACGTCCTGACTTTC.